What follows are 29 T cell receptor beta chains derived from one specimen sequenced in a study of blood T cell repertoires in COVID-19. Using immunoSEQ multiplex PCR, the repertoire was profiled, and TCRdb retains in-frame clones only, with some absent. This sample carries around 480,000 clones, approximately 88% of them seen once, and the ten largest clones take 10% to 15%. Input material: peripheral blood. These receptors were taken from a woman between 50 and 59 years old with COVID-19, enrolled during active disease.

J is TRBJ2-1 and V is TRBV5-1; 7 bases line up with TRBD2. The germline gives CDR1 SGHRS, CDR2 YFSETQ. V lost 2 bases, J lost 3 bases, and 5 bases stayed unmatched. This CDR3 is built from 15 residues. CDR3 sequence (DNA): TGCGCCAGCAGCTTAAGCGGGACCCACTACAATGAGCAGTTCTTC. It codes for CASSLSGTHYNEQFF. The full variable domain, with the rest looked up from reference TRBV5-1 and TRBJ2-1, is KAGVTQTPRYLIKTRGQQVTLSCSPISGHRSVSWYQQTPGQGLQFLFEYFSETQRNKGNFPGRFSGRQFSNSRSEMNVSTLELGDSALYLCASSLSGTHYNEQFFGPGTRLTVL.

V usage is TRBV7-3 and J usage is TRBJ2-7; D call uncertain. The CDR3 runs 11 residues. V was pared by 4 bases and J by 2 bases, with 3 bases between. Germline CDR1 and CDR2: SGHTA and FQGTGA. The CDR3 here is CASSSAYEQYF. In DNA form, the CDR3 reads TGTGCCAGCAGCTCAGCCTACGAGCAGTACTTC.

CDR3 coding DNA: TGCAGCGTGTCCCAAGGGGCGGATTATGAAAAACTGTTTTTT. Translated, it gives CSVSQGADYEKLFF. The gene calls are TRBV29-1 and TRBJ1-4, with D perhaps TRBD1 (5 bases). The CDR3 is 14 residues long. CDR1 and CDR2 from the germline V gene are SQVTM and ANQGSEA. V was shortened by 6 bases and J by 6 bases, with 17 bases between the two germline ends. The full variable domain, completed using reference TRBV29-1 and TRBJ1-4, is SAVISQKPSRDICQRGTSLTIQCQVDSQVTMMFWYRQQPGQSLTLIATANQGSEATYESGFVIDKFPISRPNLTFSTLTVSNMSPEDSSIYLCSVSQGADYEKLFFGSGTQLSVL.

The V and J genes are TRBV5-4 and TRBJ2-5; 8 nucleotides agree with TRBD2. This CDR3 is built from 13 residues. The V and J ends lost 6 bases and 5 bases, in that order; junction bases with no gene match: 6. Germline-derived CDR1 and CDR2 are SGHNT and YYREEE (reference sequence). Written as DNA, the CDR3 is TGTGCCAGCACCGGGGGGGCGCGTGAGACCCAGTACTTC. Translating gives CASTGGARETQYF.

The gene calls are TRBV6-5 and TRBJ2-7, with 7 nucleotides matching TRBD1. Germline assignment: CDR1 MNHEY and CDR2 SVGAGI. The J segment lost 0 bases and the V segment lost 2 bases, leaving 7 bases of the junction unmatched. The CDR3 spans 16 residues. The DNA of the CDR3 is TGTGCCAGCAGTTACGGCTCGGCAGGGGGCTCCTACGAGCAGTACTTC. Protein sequence: CASSYGSAGGSYEQYF.

V and J are TRBV4-1 and TRBJ2-3; 9 bases fit TRBD2. V was pared by 5 bases and J by 0 bases, with 3 bases of the junction left unmatched. This CDR3 has 15 amino acids. In germline, CDR1 is MGHRA, CDR2 YSYEKL. CDR3 bases: TGCGCCAGCAGCATAGCGGGGGCGAGCACAGATACGCAGTATTTT. This codes for CASSIAGASTDTQYF.

The gene calls are TRBV5-1 and TRBJ2-3; possible D gene TRBD2, 6 bases. The CDR3 loop spans 15 amino acids. The germline gives CDR1 SGHRS, CDR2 YFSETQ. The V end lost 0 bases, the J end lost 4 bases, and 12 bases lay between the germline ends. CDR3: CASSLVSGESDTQYF. Here the CDR3 DNA reads TGCGCCAGCAGCTTGGTTTCGGGGGAGTCAGATACGCAGTATTTT.

Remarks on this clone: The sample holds other DNA sequences that translate to the same CDR3. This chain links TRBV11-2 with TRBJ1-5; 7 bases map to TRBD1. The V gene's germline CDR1 is SGHAT and CDR2 FQNNGV. V was pared by 5 bases and J by 0 bases, with 4 bases of the junction left unmatched. This CDR3 is 15 amino acids long. In DNA form, the CDR3 reads TGTGCCAGCAGCCTGGGGACAGTTAGCAATCAGCCCCAGCATTTT. Amino acids: CASSLGTVSNQPQHF.

This chain links TRBV18 with TRBJ2-5; 7 nucleotides match TRBD1. V lost 3 bases and J lost 4; bases outside the gene matches: 8. Germline CDR1 is KGHSH and CDR2 is LQKENI. The CDR3 runs 15 residues. In nucleotides, the CDR3 is TGTGCCAGCTCACCGGAAAGAGACAGGGCAGAGACCCAGTACTTC. It is translated as CASSPERDRAETQYF.

The chain recombines TRBV19 with TRBJ1-4; D unresolved. From germline, CDR1 is LNHDA and CDR2 SQIVND (reference sequence). V lost 2 bases to trimming and J lost 8 bases, with 12 bases between them. This CDR3 is 14 amino acids long. As DNA, the CDR3 is TGTGCCAGTAGTATACTGGGCCAGTTGGAAAAACTGTTTTTT. This sequence encodes CASSILGQLEKLFF.

This sequence joins TRBV6-5 and TRBJ1-5; D ambiguous. The CDR3 totals 13 residues. Per germline, CDR1 MNHEY and CDR2 SVGAGI. The V and J ends lost 7 bases and 5 bases respectively, with 12 bases between them. CDR3 nucleotide sequence: TGTGCCAGCACTCCGAGGTTGGATCAGCCCCAGCATTTT. Protein sequence: CASTPRLDQPQHF.

This clone was counted once. The chain employs TRBV24-1 and TRBJ1-1, with 9 bases lining up with TRBD1. Germline CDR1 and CDR2: KGHDR and SFDVKD. There are 13 residues in the CDR3. Germline trimming cut 2 bases from V and 9 bases from J; bases unmatched to any gene: 3. The CDR3 spells CATSDSDRGQAFF. CDR3 DNA: TGTGCCACCAGTGATTCGGACAGGGGACAAGCTTTCTTT.

The V gene is TRBV28, the J gene TRBJ1-2; D is possibly TRBD1 (5 bases). Germline CDR1 MDHEN, CDR2 SYDVKM. Trimming shortened V by 2 bases and J by 4 bases, and 8 bases separated the two germline ends. The CDR3 has 13 amino acids. CDR3 in amino acids: CASSLDSLYGYTF. The CDR3 coding sequence is TGTGCCAGCAGTTTAGACAGCCTCTATGGCTACACCTTC.

The chain carries TRBV2 and TRBJ1-6, with a weak D call TRBD1 (5 bases). CDR1 is SNHLY, CDR2 FYNNEI, per germline. Between the trimmed V and J ends, which lost 6 bases and 10 bases, there was a span of 19 bases. This CDR3 spans 15 amino acids. The CDR3 spells CASRAVLGGRSPLHF. CDR3 in DNA: TGTGCCAGCAGAGCCGTACTCGGGGGGAGGTCACCCCTCCACTTT.

The chain links TRBV7-9 to TRBJ2-1, with 7 nucleotides matching TRBD1. Germline CDR1 is SEHNR and CDR2 is FQNEAQ (reference sequence). The CDR3 has 14 residues. Losses at the gene ends were 5 bases for V and 10 bases for J; bases not matched to a gene: 11. The CDR3 loop is CASSPRDSRREQFF. The CDR3 DNA reads TGTGCCAGCAGCCCCCGGGACAGTCGAAGAGAGCAGTTCTTC.

This clone was observed a handful of times. CDR3 sequence: CASSNPRGLGEQYF. CDR3 nucleotide sequence: TGTGCCAGCAGTAACCCTAGGGGGCTAGGGGAGCAGTACTTC. The genes are TRBV28 and TRBJ2-7; TRBD1 agrees at 7 bases. The CDR3 has 14 residues. J gave up 7 bases and V 5 bases, and 11 bases lay outside the gene matches. Germline assignment: CDR1 MDHEN and CDR2 SYDVKM.

This clone was counted only a few times. The chain employs TRBV15 and TRBJ1-5, with 12 nucleotides matching TRBD1. Germline values: CDR1 LNHNV, CDR2 YYDKDF (reference sequence). V was clipped by 0 bases and J by 5 bases; unmatched bases: 5. The CDR3 length is 17 residues. CDR3 in amino acids: CATSREWDRGLDQPQHF. CDR3 nucleotide sequence: TGTGCCACCAGCAGAGAATGGGACAGGGGGCTTGATCAGCCCCAGCATTTT.

V gene TRBV5-1 combines with J gene TRBJ1-2, with 7 bases fitting TRBD1. Trimming took 3 bases from V and 6 from J; bases not matched to a gene: 11. The CDR3 loop spans 15 amino acids. Germline V gene data show CDR1 as SGHRS and CDR2 as YFSETQ. The CDR3 is CASSWGYRGADGYTF. CDR3 DNA: TGCGCCAGCAGCTGGGGTTACAGGGGAGCGGATGGCTACACCTTC.

The chain is built from TRBV27 and TRBJ2-7; D possibly corresponds to TRBD1 (6 bases). The CDR3 totals 18 residues. The V end was cut by 0 bases, the J end by 5 bases, with 23 bases between. Germline V CDR1 and CDR2: MNHEY, SMNVEV (reference sequence). The CDR3 nucleotides are TGTGCCAGCAGTTTATCGGGGGCACATCAATTGACGGGGCACGAGCAGTACTTC. It specifies CASSLSGAHQLTGHEQYF.

This chain connects TRBV2 to TRBJ1-2; the D gene is possibly TRBD1 (5 bases). The CDR3 spans 16 residues. The germline V and J ends were trimmed by 7 bases and 0 bases, with 18 bases remaining between them. Per germline, CDR1 SNHLY and CDR2 FYNNEI. CDR3 nucleotides: TGTGCCAGCATCGAGACAGCCTCTACTACTAACTATGGCTACACCTTC. It translates to CASIETASTTNYGYTF.

The chain is built from TRBV12-3 or TRBV12-4 and TRBJ2-7; D ambiguous. Trimming shortened V by 2 bases and J by 5 bases, and 7 bases separated the two germline ends. This CDR3 is 12 amino acids long. CDR3 in amino acids: CASSLSVHEQYF. In nucleotides, the CDR3 is TGTGCCAGCAGTTTATCCGTCCACGAGCAGTACTTC.

This clone was observed many times. The rearrangement uses TRBV6-5 and TRBJ1-2; 7 nucleotides align to TRBD1. Germline V CDR1 and CDR2: MNHEY, SVGAGI. V trimming: 6 bases; J trimming: 8 bases; junction bases outside the gene matches: 9. The CDR3 is made up of 13 amino acids. DNA of the CDR3: TGTGCCAGCAGCCACGGGGACAGATCGGGCTACACCTTC. It encodes CASSHGDRSGYTF.

The chain joins TRBV9 to TRBJ1-2; D ambiguous. The CDR3 length is 14 residues. The germline V gene has CDR1 SGDLS and CDR2 YYNGEE. Deletions cut 4 bases from V and 2 bases from J, with 12 bases between. The CDR3 region has the DNA TGTGCCAGCAGCTCCCTCGGCGGGAACTATGGCTACACCTTC. It is translated as CASSSLGGNYGYTF.

The J gene is TRBJ1-1, the V gene TRBV5-5; D is undetermined. Germline assignment: CDR1 SGHKS and CDR2 YYEKEE (reference sequence). The CDR3 totals 13 residues. Trimming took 4 bases from V and 3 from J, leaving 10 bases between them. CDR3 coding DNA: TGTGCCAGCAGCACCAGTGCCCACACTGAAGCTTTCTTT. Protein sequence: CASSTSAHTEAFF.

The chain carries TRBV20-1 and TRBJ2-6; D might be TRBD2 (5 bases). The germline V and J ends were trimmed by 3 bases and 0 bases, with 15 bases remaining between them. Germline V lookup: CDR1 DFQATT, CDR2 SNEGSKA (reference sequence). The CDR3 covers 17 residues. CDR3: CSASRNSGRSGANVLTF. CDR3 nucleotides: TGCAGTGCTAGTCGTAACAGCGGCCGCTCTGGGGCCAACGTCCTGACTTTC.

V gene TRBV7-9 combines with J gene TRBJ1-6; TRBD1 is a possible D gene (6 bases). This CDR3 spans 15 amino acids. The V gene lost 5 bases and the J gene lost 10 bases, with 18 bases spanning the gap. CDR1 and CDR2 (germline): SEHNR, FQNEAQ (reference sequence). CDR3 bases: TGTGCCAGCAGCCTTTACAGGGACGGGAGGTCACCCCTCCACTTT. Encoded protein: CASSLYRDGRSPLHF.

The chain recombines TRBV2 with TRBJ1-2; 10 bases align to TRBD1. Unmatched junction bases numbered 2, after V lost 9 bases and J lost 13 bases. Germline CDR1 is SNHLY and CDR2 is FYNNEI. The CDR3 sequence is 9 residues long. For the CDR3, the DNA is TGTGCCAGGACAGGGGGCATCACCTTC. Translation gives CARTGGITF.

The J gene is TRBJ1-5, the V gene TRBV2; 8 bases map to TRBD1. This CDR3 region has 15 residues. The V gene end was trimmed by 5 bases and the J gene end by 6 bases; junction bases not matched to a gene: 9. Germline CDR1 and CDR2: SNHLY and FYNNEI. CDR3 protein: CASSPIDRGRQPQHF. CDR3 nucleotides: TGTGCCAGCAGTCCCATCGACAGGGGACGTCAGCCCCAGCATTTT.

V usage is TRBV15 and J usage is TRBJ2-6; TRBD2 might be the D (6 bases). The V gene's germline CDR1 is LNHNV and CDR2 YYDKDF (reference sequence). The CDR3 is 16 amino acids. The V end lost 5 bases, the J end lost 2 bases, and 13 bases lay between the germline ends. The CDR3 nucleotides are TGTGCCACCAGCGGGAAATGGGGGGCTGGGGCCAACGTCCTGACTTTC. Translation: CATSGKWGAGANVLTF.